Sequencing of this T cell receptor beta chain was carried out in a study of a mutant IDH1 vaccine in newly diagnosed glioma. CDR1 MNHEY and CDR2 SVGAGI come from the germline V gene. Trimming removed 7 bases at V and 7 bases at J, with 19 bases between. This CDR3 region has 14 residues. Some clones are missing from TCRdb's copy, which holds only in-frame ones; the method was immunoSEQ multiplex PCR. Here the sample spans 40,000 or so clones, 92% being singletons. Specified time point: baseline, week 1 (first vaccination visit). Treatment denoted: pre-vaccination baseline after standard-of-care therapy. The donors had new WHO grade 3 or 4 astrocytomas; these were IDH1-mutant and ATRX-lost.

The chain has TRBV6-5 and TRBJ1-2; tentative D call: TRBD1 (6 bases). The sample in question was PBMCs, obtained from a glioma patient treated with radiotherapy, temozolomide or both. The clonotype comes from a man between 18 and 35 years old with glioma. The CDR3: CASTNGHAGAGYTF. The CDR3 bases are TGTGCCAGCACCAACGGGCACGCGGGGGCTGGCTACACCTTC.